Each of the 29 T cell receptor beta chains below was sequenced from the same sample in a study of identical twins. TCRdb passed the 5' RACE reads through MiXCR, listing each CDR3 protein once. The table shows around 670,000 distinct CDR3 sequences, with around 5.7% occurring only once. Sequenced material: naive T cells sorted from blood. The receptors derive from a man in his late teens or twenties in good health.

This clonotype has a count of ten or more. The chain combines TRBV10-3 with TRBJ1-5, with TRBD1 matching 7 bases. The CDR3 extends over 16 amino acids. The germline V gene encodes CDR1 ENHRY and CDR2 SYGVKD. V lost 8 bases to trimming and J lost 0 bases; unmatched junction nucleotides: 10. For the CDR3, the DNA is TGTGCCATCGGAGGACAGGCATTCGGTAGCAATCAGCCCCAGCATTTT. It specifies CAIGGQAFGSNQPQHF.

A remark on this clonotype: A junction end diverges from the germline sequence, so it may reflect a read error. The V gene is TRBV7-2, the J gene TRBJ1-2; D possibly corresponds to TRBD1 (6 bases). The CDR3 has 13 residues. In germline, CDR1 is SGHTA, CDR2 FQGNSA. CDR3 DNA: TGTGTCAGCAGCTTATCAGGGACAAACGGCTACACCTTC. Protein sequence: CVSSLSGTNGYTF. Combining the CDR3 with reference TRBV7-2 and TRBJ1-2 gives the whole variable domain GAGVSQSPSNKVTEKGKDVELRCDPISGHTALYWYRQSLGQGLEFLIYFQGNSAPDKSGLPSDRFSAERTGGSVSTLTIQRTQQEDSAVYLCVSSLSGTNGYTFGSGTRLTVV.

This clonotype turned up a few times. The chain combines TRBV9 with TRBJ2-2; tentative D call: TRBD2 (5 bases). V lost 0 bases to trimming and J lost 7 bases, with 13 bases between them. CDR1 is SGDLS, CDR2 YYNGEE, per germline. The CDR3 has 15 amino acids. CDR3 sequence (DNA): TGTGCCAGCAGCGTAGATCCGGGGTTGGGCGGGGAGCTGTTTTTT. It is translated as CASSVDPGLGGELFF.

This clonotype was counted only a few times. The genes are TRBV7-3 and TRBJ2-1; 7 bases align to TRBD2. The V gene end was trimmed by 2 bases and the J gene end by 5 bases; junction bases not matched to a gene: 6. This CDR3 spans 15 amino acids. Germline CDR1 SGHTA, CDR2 FQGTGA. The CDR3 DNA follows: TGTGCCAGCAGCTTAGTCGGGAGGTCTCACAATGAGCAGTTCTTC. It encodes CASSLVGRSHNEQFF.

This clonotype was seen only a few times. The chain uses TRBV20-1 and TRBJ2-2; D gene unclear. The germline V gene encodes CDR1 DFQATT and CDR2 SNEGSKA (reference sequence). V was cut by 7 bases and J by 6 bases, with 12 bases left in between. The CDR3 length is 12 residues. The CDR3 DNA reads TGCAGTGTCCTTCGCCCGGCCGGGGAGCTGTTTTTT. It encodes CSVLRPAGELFF.

This clonotype was picked up a small number of times. The chain combines TRBV30 with TRBJ2-7, with D maybe TRBD2 (6 bases). Trimming shortened V by 0 bases and J by 0 bases, and 15 bases separated the two germline ends. From germline, CDR1 is GTSNPN and CDR2 SVGIG (reference sequence). CDR3 length: 16 amino acids. The CDR3 loop reads CAWSVPRVSGSYEQYF. For the CDR3, the DNA is TGTGCCTGGAGTGTACCTAGGGTTAGCGGCTCCTACGAGCAGTACTTC.

This sequence joins TRBV18 and TRBJ2-4; no clear D gene. CDR3 length: 15 amino acids. Germline lookup yields CDR1 KGHSH and CDR2 LQKENI. V lost 2 bases and J lost 0, with 8 bases in between. The CDR3 region is CASSPERVAKNIQYF. CDR3 coding DNA: TGTGCCAGCTCACCAGAAAGGGTAGCCAAAAACATTCAGTACTTC.

This chain connects TRBV18 to TRBJ2-6; TRBD1 matches 10 bases. This CDR3 is 16 amino acids long. The germline V gene has CDR1 KGHSH and CDR2 LQKENI. J was trimmed by 0 bases and V by 6 bases; bases with no gene match: 2. The DNA of the CDR3 is TGTGCCAGCTCCCGGACAGGGGGCTCTGGGGCCAACGTCCTGACTTTC. Residues: CASSRTGGSGANVLTF. The full variable domain, with the rest looked up from reference TRBV18 and TRBJ2-6, is NAGVMQNPRHLVRRRGQEARLRCSPMKGHSHVYWYRQLPEEGLKFMVYLQKENIIDESGMPKERFSAEFPKEGPSILRIQQVVRGDSAAYFCASSRTGGSGANVLTFGAGSRLTVL.

This clonotype was recorded many times. V usage is TRBV6-1 and J usage is TRBJ2-2, with TRBD1 matching over 7 bases. V lost 5 bases and J lost 7; bases outside the gene matches: 4. The length of the CDR3 is 13 residues. CDR1 MNHNS and CDR2 SASEGT come from the germline V gene. CDR3 protein: CASSPGGIGELFF. In DNA, the CDR3 is TGTGCCAGCAGTCCAGGGGGTATCGGGGAGCTGTTTTTT.

This clonotype has at least ten counts. This chain connects TRBV4-2 to TRBJ2-7; no definite D call. The CDR3 length is 18 residues. Trimming took 4 bases from V and 4 from J, leaving 26 bases between them. CDR1 is LGHNA and CDR2 is YNFKEQ in the germline V gene. CDR3 in DNA: TGTGCCAGCAGCCGCTTGGGTCAGACCCTTGGTCTCCTTTACGAGCAGTACTTC. It specifies CASSRLGQTLGLLYEQYF.

This clonotype was seen at least ten times. The genes are TRBV5-1 and TRBJ1-5; D is undetermined. Per germline, CDR1 SGHRS and CDR2 YFSETQ. V dropped 0 bases and J dropped 6 bases, with 13 bases sitting between them. This CDR3 is 15 amino acids long. The CDR3 spells CASSLGPEGSQPQHF. The CDR3 bases are TGCGCCAGCAGCTTGGGGCCCGAAGGGAGTCAGCCCCAGCATTTT.

This chain joins TRBV5-1 and TRBJ1-2; TRBD1 aligns across 7 bases. V shed 3 bases, J shed 2 bases, and the junction held 10 bases outside the gene matches. The CDR3 spans 16 residues. Germline V gene lookup returns CDR1 SGHRS and CDR2 YFSETQ. CDR3 nucleotide sequence: TGCGCCAGCAGCTCAACTAAGACAGGGCGCAACTATGGCTACACCTTC. It yields the protein CASSSTKTGRNYGYTF.

This clonotype was detected ten times or more. This chain connects TRBV5-4 to TRBJ2-5, with 9 bases lining up with TRBD2. Germline assignment: CDR1 SGHNT and CDR2 YYREEE (reference sequence). Unmatched junction bases numbered 9, after V lost 4 bases and J lost 5 bases. CDR3 length: 15 residues. The CDR3 sequence: CASSLRGRGLETQYF. CDR3 bases: TGTGCCAGCAGCCTGCGCGGGAGGGGGTTGGAGACCCAGTACTTC.

This clonotype was counted only a few times. A much larger clone is a single base away; this may be a read error. The CDR3 loop reads CASSLDGVNTEAFF. CDR3 DNA: TGCGCCAGCAGCTTGGACGGGGTGAACACTGAAGCTTTCTTT. This chain links TRBV5-1 with TRBJ1-1; D is unresolved. V was pared by 0 bases and J by 0 bases, with 6 bases between. Germline CDR1 and CDR2: SGHRS and YFSETQ. CDR3 size: 14 residues.

Only a few counts were recorded for this clonotype. The V and J genes are TRBV5-1 and TRBJ2-5; 7 bases agree with TRBD2. J lost 5 bases, V lost 5 bases, and 12 bases had no gene match. Germline assignment: CDR1 SGHRS and CDR2 YFSETQ. The CDR3 is made up of 15 amino acids. CDR3 region: CASRTGGPTMETQYF. The CDR3 DNA sequence: TGCGCCAGCAGGACGGGAGGACCAACTATGGAGACCCAGTACTTC. Full variable domain (outside the CDR3, taken from reference TRBV5-1 and TRBJ2-5): KAGVTQTPRYLIKTRGQQVTLSCSPISGHRSVSWYQQTPGQGLQFLFEYFSETQRNKGNFPGRFSGRQFSNSRSEMNVSTLELGDSALYLCASRTGGPTMETQYFGPGTRLLVL.

The gene calls are TRBV6-5 and TRBJ2-1, with D tentatively TRBD2 (5 bases). Per germline, CDR1 MNHEY and CDR2 SVGAGI. Trimming pared 0 bases from V and 10 bases from J, leaving 16 bases between. This CDR3 is built from 15 residues. CDR3 protein: CASSYSRNLPGEQFF. The CDR3 DNA sequence: TGTGCCAGCAGTTACTCGAGGAATCTGCCGGGGGAGCAGTTCTTC.

This clonotype has a count of ten or more. This chain connects TRBV7-8 to TRBJ2-7; 9 bases are a match to TRBD2. After removal of 1 base from V and 2 bases from J, the junction contained 9 bases not matched to a gene. The CDR3 extends over 17 amino acids. CDR1 and CDR2 (germline): SGHVS, FQNEAQ. CDR3 DNA sequence: TGTGCCAGCAGCTTAGAAGTAGCGGGAGTCCGAACCTACGAGCAGTACGTC. Translated, it gives CASSLEVAGVRTYEQYV.

Ten or more counts support this clonotype. The chain links TRBV11-1 to TRBJ2-3; 9 positions agree with TRBD1. CDR1 and CDR2 from the germline V gene are SGHAT and FQDESV (reference sequence). The CDR3 is 14 amino acids. V was clipped by 5 bases and J by 1 base; unmatched bases: 1. This CDR3 reads CASSRTGGTDTQYF. The CDR3 nucleotides are TGTGCCAGCAGCCGGACAGGGGGCACAGATACGCAGTATTTT.

This clonotype was observed a few times. The rearrangement uses TRBV28 and TRBJ2-7, with unresolved D. V lost 5 bases and J 2 bases, leaving 13 bases between the germline ends. There are 14 residues in the CDR3. Germline V CDR1 and CDR2: MDHEN, SYDVKM. The CDR3 loop is CASSPLSETYEQYF. DNA for the CDR3: TGTGCCAGCAGTCCCTTGAGCGAGACCTACGAGCAGTACTTC.

There are many counts of this clonotype. This chain links TRBV12-3 or TRBV12-4 with TRBJ2-4; 8 bases line up with TRBD2. This CDR3 contains 14 residues. Trimming at V came to 8 bases and at J to 3 bases, leaving 6 bases not matched to a gene. In DNA form, the CDR3 reads TGTGCCAGCGGAGCGGGAGTAGTCAAAAACATTCAGTACTTC. Translating gives CASGAGVVKNIQYF.

This clonotype showed up many times. This sequence joins TRBV20-1 and TRBJ1-2, with D tentatively TRBD1 (5 bases). The CDR3 spans 13 residues. Trimming took 6 bases from V and 8 from J, leaving 19 bases between them. Germline V lookup: CDR1 DFQATT, CDR2 SNEGSKA (reference sequence). The chain's CDR3 is CSAAVGQSVGYTF. CDR3 sequence (DNA): TGCAGTGCCGCAGTGGGGCAATCGGTGGGCTACACCTTC.

There are a few counts of this clonotype. The CDR3 reads CASSPRDAGYEQYV. The CDR3 DNA sequence: TGTGCCAGCTCACCACGGGACGCTGGTTACGAGCAGTACGTC. The chain uses TRBV18 and TRBJ2-7; D assignment may be TRBD1 or TRBD2 (5 bases each). V lost 1 base and J 4 bases, leaving 11 bases between the germline ends. Germline assignment: CDR1 KGHSH and CDR2 LQKENI. This CDR3 region has 14 residues.

The CDR3 spells CASSLLLGGIASEQYF. The CDR3 nucleotides are TGTGCCAGCAGCTTACTGCTGGGCGGGATTGCCTCCGAGCAGTACTTC. The chain uses TRBV7-9 and TRBJ2-7, with D possibly TRBD2 on 6 matching bases. Germline CDR1 is SEHNR and CDR2 is FQNEAQ (reference sequence). Trimming left V 2 bases short and J 6 bases short, with 20 bases between. The CDR3 has 16 amino acids.

This clonotype was counted many times. This chain connects TRBV4-1 to TRBJ2-3, with 9 bases matching TRBD2. Germline V gives CDR1 MGHRA, CDR2 YSYEKL. Trimming removed 0 bases from V and 0 bases from J; junction bases left unmatched: 16. The CDR3 sequence is 21 residues long. The CDR3 region is CASSQDSHTSGSFPSTDTQYF. Written as DNA, the CDR3 is TGCGCCAGCAGCCAAGATTCACATACTAGCGGGTCTTTCCCTAGCACAGATACGCAGTATTTT.

This clonotype was observed many times. This chain joins TRBV20-1 and TRBJ2-1; 12 bases fit TRBD1. Germline V lookup: CDR1 DFQATT, CDR2 SNEGSKA (reference sequence). The CDR3 length is 14 residues. V dropped 4 bases and J dropped 8; count of bases not matched to a gene: 6. The CDR3 reads CSANRDRGLDEQFF. The CDR3 DNA follows: TGCAGTGCTAACCGGGACAGGGGGCTCGATGAGCAGTTCTTC.

The V and J genes are TRBV20-1 and TRBJ1-5; no clear D gene. From germline, CDR1 is DFQATT and CDR2 SNEGSKA (reference sequence). This CDR3 has 18 amino acids. With 3 bases removed from V and 0 bases from J, the gap between germline ends came to 21 bases. For the CDR3, the DNA is TGCAGTGCTAGTTCGGGGTTTTCGGGAGCGGCTAGCAATCAGCCCCAGCATTTT. Its protein is CSASSGFSGAASNQPQHF.

This clonotype was detected ten times or more. The chain has TRBV5-1 and TRBJ2-3; 8 nucleotides match TRBD2. Germline values: CDR1 SGHRS, CDR2 YFSETQ. J was trimmed by 0 bases and V by 7 bases; bases with no gene match: 7. The CDR3 sequence is 15 residues long. The CDR3: CASEEGGRSTDTQYF. The CDR3 coding sequence is TGCGCCAGCGAGGAAGGCGGGAGGAGCACAGATACGCAGTATTTT.

This clonotype showed up just a few times. The V gene is TRBV3-1, the J gene TRBJ2-5; D might be TRBD2 (6 bases). The CDR3 is 14 amino acids. Deletions cut 6 bases from V and 4 bases from J, with 15 bases between. From germline, CDR1 is LGHDT and CDR2 YNNKEL (reference sequence). The CDR3 reads CASSPPEGRETQYF. The CDR3 DNA reads TGTGCCAGCAGTCCCCCGGAGGGCCGAGAGACCCAGTACTTC.

This clonotype has a handful of counts. The chain employs TRBV7-2 and TRBJ2-1; 14 bases are a match to TRBD2. With 5 bases clipped from V and 3 bases from J, the junction kept 6 bases outside the gene matches. The length of the CDR3 is 17 residues. Germline CDR1 reads SGHTA; CDR2 reads FQGNSA. The CDR3, as DNA: TGTGCCAGCAGCCTAACCGGGACTAGCGGGAGCTACAATGAGCAGTTCTTC. Translation: CASSLTGTSGSYNEQFF.